These T cell receptor beta chains were read from a single sample in a study of shared clonotypes between healthy human individuals. Some clones are missing from TCRdb's copy, which holds only in-frame ones; the method was immunoSEQ multiplex PCR. The table includes around 2,000,000 clones, 95% detected once. The sample comprised naive CD4+ T cells sorted from blood. Receptor source: a man younger than 35 in good health. Both conserved end residues are part of each CDR3. A D gene is named only where the DNA matches it firmly. The size field is filled for only some rows; it gives once, few, many or a size class.

clone_size	v_call	d_call	j_call	cdr3_nt	cdr3_aa
.	TRBV5-1	TRBD2	TRBJ2-7	TGCGCCAGCAGCTTGAGACTAGCGGGAGGGCCCAACTACGAGCAGTACTTC	CASSLRLAGGPNYEQYF
.	TRBV7-2	.	TRBJ2-1	TGTGCCAGCAGCCCCGGAAGCTACAATGAGCAGTTCTTC	CASSPGSYNEQFF
.	TRBV30	.	TRBJ2-2	TGTGCCTGGAGTGGTACAGGGTATTTGACCGGGGAGCTGTTTTTT	CAWSGTGYLTGELFF
once	TRBV19	.	TRBJ2-7	TGTGCCAGTACCCCAGGAGTGGACAGAGGTCCCTACGAGCAGTACTTC	CASTPGVDRGPYEQYF
.	TRBV6-1	.	TRBJ1-3	TGTGCCAGCAGTGAAGCGACCGCCGGGGCAGGAAACACCATATATTTT	CASSEATAGAGNTIYF
.	TRBV5-1	.	TRBJ2-3	TGCGCCAGCACCCCAGGGCGAGCTAGCACAGATACGCAGTATTTT	CASTPGRASTDTQYF
.	TRBV11-2	.	TRBJ1-2	TGTGCCAGCAGCCCCTCCGGGGACGGAATGAGAAAAAAGGCCGGTGGCTACACCTTC	CASSPSGDGMRKKAGGYTF
.	TRBV7-8	TRBD2	TRBJ2-7	TGTGCCAGCAGCTTAGCGCCAGCGGGGATGTACTTC	CASSLAPAGMYF
.	TRBV11-2	.	TRBJ1-2	TGTGCCAGCAGCTTTCCCCTCAGGGGTCTTAACTATGGCTACACCTTC	CASSFPLRGLNYGYTF
.	TRBV7-6	.	TRBJ1-6	TGTGCCAGCAGCTTAGGGAGGTCAAAACGGATAAATTCACCCCTCCACTTT	CASSLGRSKRINSPLHF
.	TRBV10-3	TRBD1	TRBJ1-5	TGTGCCATCAGTCAACAGGGGGCGCCCAATCAGCCCCAGCATTTT	CAISQQGAPNQPQHF
few	TRBV7-9	.	TRBJ2-5	TGTGCCAGCAGCTTATGGGAGACCCAGTACTTC	CASSLWETQYF
.	TRBV5-1	TRBD1	TRBJ1-6	TGCGCCAGCAGCCGGGACAGGGGAAATTCACCCCTCCACTTT	CASSRDRGNSPLHF
.	TRBV10-3	.	TRBJ1-6	TGTGCCATCAGTGATCAGGATAATTCACCCCTCCACTTT	CAISDQDNSPLHF
once	TRBV29-1	.	TRBJ2-5	TGCAGCGTTGTTCGGGACATCGGAGAGACCCAGTACTTC	CSVVRDIGETQYF
.	TRBV11-2	.	TRBJ2-5	TGTGCCAGCAGTTTCACACGGACAGCCCAAGAGACCCAGTACTTC	CASSFTRTAQETQYF
.	TRBV30	TRBD1	TRBJ2-1	TGTGCCTGGAGTGCAGGGACAGGGGGTCCCAATGAGCAGTTCTTC	CAWSAGTGGPNEQFF
.	TRBV5-4	TRBD1	TRBJ2-7	TGTGCCAGCAGCCGAACTACAGGGGGCTGGTACGAGCAGTACTTC	CASSRTTGGWYEQYF
.	TRBV7-2	TRBD2	TRBJ2-7	TGTGCCAGCAGCCCGTCAGCGGGGGCACCCTACGAGCAGTACTTC	CASSPSAGAPYEQYF
.	TRBV5-1	.	TRBJ1-6	TGCGCCTCACGAAGCGCCAGCCAAGGCAGGAATTCACCCCTCCACTTT	CASRSASQGRNSPLHF
.	TRBV10-3	.	TRBJ1-4	TGTGCCATCAGTCAGTCTAATGAAAAACTGTTTTTT	CAISQSNEKLFF
once	TRBV28	TRBD1	TRBJ1-1	TGTGCCAGCAGGGAGGGACAGTTGAACACTGAAGCTTTCTTT	CASREGQLNTEAFF
.	TRBV5-6	.	TRBJ1-6	TGTGCCAGCAGCTTGGACCAGGTCTATAATTCACCCCTCCACTTT	CASSLDQVYNSPLHF